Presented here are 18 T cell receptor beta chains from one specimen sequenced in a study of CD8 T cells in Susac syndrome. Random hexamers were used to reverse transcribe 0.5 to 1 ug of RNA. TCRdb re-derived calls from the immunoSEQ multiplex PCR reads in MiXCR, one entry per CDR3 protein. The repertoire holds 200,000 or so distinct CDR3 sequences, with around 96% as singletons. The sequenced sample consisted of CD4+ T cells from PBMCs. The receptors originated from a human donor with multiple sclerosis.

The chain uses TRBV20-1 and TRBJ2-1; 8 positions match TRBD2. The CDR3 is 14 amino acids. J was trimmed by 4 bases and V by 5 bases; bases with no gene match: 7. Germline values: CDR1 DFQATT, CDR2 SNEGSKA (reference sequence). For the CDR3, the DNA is TGCAGTGCTTTATTTAGCGGGACTTACAATGAGCAGTTCTTC. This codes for CSALFSGTYNEQFF.

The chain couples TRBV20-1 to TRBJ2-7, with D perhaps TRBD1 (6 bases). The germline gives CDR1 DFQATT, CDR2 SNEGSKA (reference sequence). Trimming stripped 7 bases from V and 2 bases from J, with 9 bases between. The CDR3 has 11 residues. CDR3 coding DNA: TGCAGTGTCCAGGGGACCTACGAGCAGTACTTC. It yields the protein CSVQGTYEQYF.

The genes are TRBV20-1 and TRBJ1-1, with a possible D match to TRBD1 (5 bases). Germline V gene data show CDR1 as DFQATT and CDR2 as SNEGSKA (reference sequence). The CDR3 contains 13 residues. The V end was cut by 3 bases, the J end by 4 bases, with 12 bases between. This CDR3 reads CSASQGLSTEAFF. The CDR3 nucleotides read TGCAGTGCTAGCCAGGGCCTGAGCACTGAAGCTTTCTTT.

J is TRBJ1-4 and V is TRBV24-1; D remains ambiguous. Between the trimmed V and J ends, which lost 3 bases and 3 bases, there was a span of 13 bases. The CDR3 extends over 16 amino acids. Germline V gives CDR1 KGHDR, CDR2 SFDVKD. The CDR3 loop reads CATSDPSAGANEKLFF. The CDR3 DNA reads TGTGCCACCAGTGATCCTTCCGCGGGTGCTAATGAAAAACTGTTTTTT.

CDR3 region: CASMEGPYEQYF. CDR3 sequence (DNA): TGTGCCAGCATGGAAGGCCCCTACGAGCAGTACTTC. This chain joins TRBV25-1 and TRBJ2-7; D remains ambiguous. The CDR3 covers 12 residues. The germline CDR1 and CDR2 sequences are MGHDK and SYGVNS. V was cut by 7 bases and J by 2 bases, with 9 bases left in between.

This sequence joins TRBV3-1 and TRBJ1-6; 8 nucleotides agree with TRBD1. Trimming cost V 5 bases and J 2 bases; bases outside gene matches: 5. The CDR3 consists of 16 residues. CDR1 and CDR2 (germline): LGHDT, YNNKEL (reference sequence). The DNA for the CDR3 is TGTGCCAGCAGCTACTCGGGACAGGCCTATAATTCACCCCTCCACTTT. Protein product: CASSYSGQAYNSPLHF.

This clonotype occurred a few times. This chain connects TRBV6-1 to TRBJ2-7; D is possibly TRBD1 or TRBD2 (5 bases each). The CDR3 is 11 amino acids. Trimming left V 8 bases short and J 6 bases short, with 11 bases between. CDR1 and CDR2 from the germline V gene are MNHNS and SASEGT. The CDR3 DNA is TGTGCCAGCGGGGGAGAGGGCGAGCAGTACTTC. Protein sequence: CASGGEGEQYF.

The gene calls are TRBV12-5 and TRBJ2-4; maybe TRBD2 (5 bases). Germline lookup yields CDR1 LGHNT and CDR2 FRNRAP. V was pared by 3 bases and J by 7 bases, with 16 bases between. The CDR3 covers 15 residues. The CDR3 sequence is CASGLGIEGRNIQYF. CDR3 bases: TGTGCTAGTGGTTTAGGCATAGAGGGTAGGAACATTCAGTACTTC.

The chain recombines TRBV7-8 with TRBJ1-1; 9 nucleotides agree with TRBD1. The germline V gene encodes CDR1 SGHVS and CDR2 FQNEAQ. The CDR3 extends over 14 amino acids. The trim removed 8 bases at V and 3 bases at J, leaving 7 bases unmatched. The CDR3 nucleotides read TGTGCCAGCTTCGAGGGGGACAGGGACACTGAAGCTTTCTTT. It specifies CASFEGDRDTEAFF.

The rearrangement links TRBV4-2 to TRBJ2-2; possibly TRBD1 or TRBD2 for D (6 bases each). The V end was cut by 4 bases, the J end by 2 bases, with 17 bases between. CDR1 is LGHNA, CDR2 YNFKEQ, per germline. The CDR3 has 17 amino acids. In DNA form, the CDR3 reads TGTGCCAGCAGCCCGGTTGGGGGCGGGGCTAACACCGGGGAGCTGTTTTTT. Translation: CASSPVGGGANTGELFF.

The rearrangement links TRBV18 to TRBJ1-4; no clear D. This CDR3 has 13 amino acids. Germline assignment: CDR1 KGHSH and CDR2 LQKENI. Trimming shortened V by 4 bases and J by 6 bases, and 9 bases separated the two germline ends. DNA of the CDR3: TGTGCCAGCTCACAGAAATCAGATGAAAAACTGTTTTTT. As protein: CASSQKSDEKLFF.

For the CDR3, the DNA is TGTGCCAGCAGTCAAGGGAACTACAATGAGCAGTTCTTC. This codes for CASSQGNYNEQFF. The genes are TRBV28 and TRBJ2-1; D remains ambiguous. The CDR3 has 13 amino acids. Germline-derived CDR1 and CDR2 are MDHEN and SYDVKM. Between the trimmed V and J ends, which lost 5 bases and 3 bases, there was a span of 8 bases.

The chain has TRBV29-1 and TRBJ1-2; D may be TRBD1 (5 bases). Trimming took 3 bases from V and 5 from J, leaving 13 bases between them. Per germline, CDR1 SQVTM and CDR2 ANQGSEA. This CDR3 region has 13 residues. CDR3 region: CSVESGPGYGYTF. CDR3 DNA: TGCAGCGTTGAGTCTGGGCCAGGGTATGGCTACACCTTC. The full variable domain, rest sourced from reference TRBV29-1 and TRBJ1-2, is SAVISQKPSRDICQRGTSLTIQCQVDSQVTMMFWYRQQPGQSLTLIATANQGSEATYESGFVIDKFPISRPNLTFSTLTVSNMSPEDSSIYLCSVESGPGYGYTFGSGTRLTVV.

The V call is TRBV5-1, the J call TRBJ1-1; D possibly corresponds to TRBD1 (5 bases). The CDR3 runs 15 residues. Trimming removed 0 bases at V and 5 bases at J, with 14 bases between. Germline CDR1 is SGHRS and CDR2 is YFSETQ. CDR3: CASSLGGRPGTEAFF. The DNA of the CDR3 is TGCGCCAGCAGCTTGGGGGGACGGCCTGGAACTGAAGCTTTCTTT.

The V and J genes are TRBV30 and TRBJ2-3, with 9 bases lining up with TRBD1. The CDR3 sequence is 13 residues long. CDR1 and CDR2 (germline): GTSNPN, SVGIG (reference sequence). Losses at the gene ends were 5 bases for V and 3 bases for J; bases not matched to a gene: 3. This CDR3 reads CAWGTGSTDTQYF. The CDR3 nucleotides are TGTGCCTGGGGGACAGGGAGTACAGATACGCAGTATTTT.

In nucleotides, the CDR3 is TGCAGCGTGGCGGCCTGGAGGGACAGGGGGCTGAATGAGCAGTTCTTC. Amino acid sequence: CSVAAWRDRGLNEQFF. The J gene is TRBJ2-1, the V gene TRBV29-1; 12 bases fit TRBD1. V lost 6 bases, J lost 7 bases, and 13 bases stayed unmatched. The CDR3 contains 16 residues. Germline V lookup: CDR1 SQVTM, CDR2 ANQGSEA.

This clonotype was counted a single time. The CDR3 nucleotides read TGTGCCACCGGGGGCACCGGGGAGCTGTTTTTT. Protein product: CATGGTGELFF. The chain recombines TRBV24-1 with TRBJ2-2; D tentatively fits TRBD1 or TRBD2 (5 bases each). The CDR3 covers 11 residues. The germline V gene has CDR1 KGHDR and CDR2 SFDVKD. Deletions cut 9 bases from V and 4 bases from J, with 5 bases between.

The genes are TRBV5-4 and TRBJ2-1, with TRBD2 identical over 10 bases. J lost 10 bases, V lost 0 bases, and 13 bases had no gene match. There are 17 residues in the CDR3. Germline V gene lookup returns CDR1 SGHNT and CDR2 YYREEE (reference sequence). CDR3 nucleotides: TGTGCCAGCAGCTTGGGACAGTTGTGGCTAGCGGGAGAAGAGCAGTTCTTC. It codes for CASSLGQLWLAGEEQFF.